This T cell receptor (beta chain) comes out of a study of blood T cell repertoires in COVID-19. Germline loops: CDR1 MNHEY, CDR2 SVGAGI. The germline V and J ends were trimmed by 0 bases and 5 bases, with 13 bases remaining between them. CDR3 length equals 15 residues. Sequencing was performed with immunoSEQ multiplex PCR; in TCRdb, only in-frame clones are kept and a portion is missing. The profile covers 83,000 or so clones, with around 84% appearing a single time and under 8.5% taken by the ten largest. The clonotype originates from a man older than 75 with active or convalescent COVID-19. Source material: peripheral blood. The V gene is TRBV6-5, the J gene TRBJ1-2, with D possibly TRBD1 on 6 matching bases. CDR3 nucleotide sequence: TGTGCCAGCAGTTACTCGACAGGAGGCCTTTATGGCTACACCTTC. Translation: CASSYSTGGLYGYTF.